This is a list of T cell receptor beta chains from one sample in a study of technical replicates of blood from a few donors. The table came from immunoSEQ multiplex PCR; TCRdb's copy has only in-frame clones and leaves some out. The sample lists around 81,000 clones; 75% to 90% were seen once. Source material: PBMCs. The receptors derive from a human donor in good health. Some clones in this sample may be carry-over from other donors' samples. The CDR3 runs from the conserved cysteine through the conserved F or W. A D gene is named only where the DNA matches it firmly. Clone size is shown for a subset of rows, as once, few, many or a class of expanded clone.

V: TRBV5-4
D: .
size: once
length: 13
J: TRBJ2-7
DNA: TGTGCCAGCAGCTTGAGCGGTACCTACGAGCAGTACTTC
CDR3: CASSLSGTYEQYF

V: TRBV28
D: TRBD2
size: .
length: 13
J: TRBJ2-2
DNA: TGTGCCAGCAGGACTAGCGGGGATCGGGAGCTGTTTTTT
CDR3: CASRTSGDRELFF

V: TRBV4-1
D: .
size: .
length: 13
J: TRBJ1-4
DNA: TGCGCCAGCAGCCACTCGAACGGGGAAAAACTGTTTTTT
CDR3: CASSHSNGEKLFF

V: TRBV25-1
D: .
size: once
length: 16
J: TRBJ1-6
DNA: TGTGCCAGCAGTGAATTCCAGGGCTCCTATAATTCACCCCTCCACTTT
CDR3: CASSEFQGSYNSPLHF

V: TRBV28
D: .
size: .
length: 14
J: TRBJ1-3
DNA: TGTGCCAGCAGTTTAGGGCCTACTGGAAACACCATATATTTT
CDR3: CASSLGPTGNTIYF

V: TRBV14
D: TRBD1
size: .
length: 17
J: TRBJ1-5
DNA: TGTGCCAGCAGCCTTGGGACAGGGGGCACACGCAATCAGCCCCAGCATTTT
CDR3: CASSLGTGGTRNQPQHF

V: TRBV6-4
D: .
size: .
length: 13
J: TRBJ1-1
DNA: TGTGCCAGCAGAATCGGACAGAACACTGAAGCTTTCTTT
CDR3: CASRIGQNTEAFF

V: TRBV30
D: TRBD2
size: .
length: 14
J: TRBJ2-3
DNA: TGTGCCTGGAGTCCTAGCGGGGGCACAGATACGCAGTATTTT
CDR3: CAWSPSGGTDTQYF

V: TRBV28
D: .
size: .
length: 15
J: TRBJ2-1
DNA: TGTGCCAGCAGTAGCCCCGCCGGTTCGGACAATGAGCAGTTCTTC
CDR3: CASSSPAGSDNEQFF

V: TRBV19
D: .
size: .
length: 15
J: TRBJ1-4
DNA: TGTGCCAGTAGTGTATACCAGGGATGGGGTGAAAAACTGTTTTTT
CDR3: CASSVYQGWGEKLFF

V: TRBV11-2
D: .
size: .
length: 18
J: TRBJ2-4
DNA: TGTGCCAGCAGCTTAAGGCCAAGAGGGCCCGTAGCCAAAAACATTCAGTACTTC
CDR3: CASSLRPRGPVAKNIQYF

V: TRBV7-6
D: .
size: .
length: 15
J: TRBJ2-7
DNA: TGTGCCAGCAGCTTAGCGCGTGCAGGGGTCGACGAGCAGTACTTC
CDR3: CASSLARAGVDEQYF

V: TRBV7-2
D: TRBD1
size: .
length: 14
J: TRBJ1-2
DNA: TGTGCCAGCAGCCCAGACAGGGGATGGTATGGCTACACCTTC
CDR3: CASSPDRGWYGYTF

V: TRBV5-1
D: .
size: .
length: 13
J: TRBJ2-2
DNA: TGCGCCAGCAGCTTGACTGGCACCGGGGAGCTGTTTTTT
CDR3: CASSLTGTGELFF

V: TRBV4-3
D: .
size: .
length: 15
J: TRBJ1-2
DNA: TGCGCCAGCAGCCAAGGCCTCGACAGGAACTATGGCTACACCTTC
CDR3: CASSQGLDRNYGYTF

V: TRBV27
D: .
size: .
length: 15
J: TRBJ2-7
DNA: TGTGCCAGCAGTTTGCTTTCGGACTATGCCTACGAGCAGTACTTC
CDR3: CASSLLSDYAYEQYF

V: TRBV4-1
D: TRBD2
size: .
length: 17
J: TRBJ2-1
DNA: TGCGCCAGCAGCCAAGACCCCAGCGGGAGTGTCGCCAATGAGCAGTTCTTC
CDR3: CASSQDPSGSVANEQFF

V: TRBV5-4
D: TRBD1
size: few
length: 14
J: TRBJ2-7
DNA: TGTGCCAGCAGTATTGACAGGGCTGGCGTCGAGCAGTACTTC
CDR3: CASSIDRAGVEQYF

V: TRBV28
D: .
size: few
length: 14
J: TRBJ2-2
DNA: TGTGCCAGCAGTTCTCAAGGGGTCACCGGGGAGCTGTTTTTT
CDR3: CASSSQGVTGELFF

V: TRBV10-3
D: .
size: .
length: 15
J: TRBJ2-1
DNA: TGTGCCATCAGCACAGCCGGGACTTTATACAATGAGCAGTTCTTC
CDR3: CAISTAGTLYNEQFF

V: TRBV6-5
D: .
size: .
length: 12
J: TRBJ1-1
DNA: TGTGCCAGCATAAAAACAGGATCTGAAGCTTTCTTT
CDR3: CASIKTGSEAFF

V: TRBV4-3
D: TRBD2
size: .
length: 17
J: TRBJ2-5
DNA: TGCGCCAGCAGCCAAGATACGTCGTCGGGGGGTGGAATGGCCCAGTACTTC
CDR3: CASSQDTSSGGGMAQYF

V: TRBV19
D: TRBD1
size: .
length: 15
J: TRBJ2-7
DNA: TGTGCCAGTAGCGCTCTCCGGGACAGGGGGCCTGAGCAGTACTTC
CDR3: CASSALRDRGPEQYF

V: TRBV19
D: .
size: .
length: 14
J: TRBJ2-6
DNA: TGTGCCAGTAGTGCGAGAACTGGGGCCAACGTCCTGACTTTC
CDR3: CASSARTGANVLTF

V: TRBV10-1
D: TRBD1
size: .
length: 15
J: TRBJ1-3
DNA: TGCGCCAGCAGGCGGGACAGGGTGGGTGGAAACACCATATATTTT
CDR3: CASRRDRVGGNTIYF

V: TRBV30
D: .
size: .
length: 14
J: TRBJ2-2
DNA: TGTGCCTGGAGTGTAGCAACGAACACCGGGGAGCTGTTTTTT
CDR3: CAWSVATNTGELFF

V: TRBV28
D: .
size: .
length: 12
J: TRBJ1-2
DNA: TGTGCCAGCAGTATAGGGGGTTATGGCTACACCTTC
CDR3: CASSIGGYGYTF

V: TRBV28
D: .
size: .
length: 12
J: TRBJ2-3
DNA: TGTGCCAGCAGGGAAGCAGGGGATACGCAGTATTTT
CDR3: CASREAGDTQYF

V: TRBV5-1
D: TRBD1
size: once
length: 16
J: TRBJ1-3
DNA: TGCGCCAGCAGCTCCGGGACAGGGTTTGCTGGAAACACCATATATTTT
CDR3: CASSSGTGFAGNTIYF

V: TRBV5-8
D: .
size: .
length: 15
J: TRBJ2-5
DNA: TGTGCCAGCACTAAGACCGGGCGGGGAGGAGAGACCCAGTACTTC
CDR3: CASTKTGRGGETQYF

V: TRBV9
D: TRBD1
size: .
length: 16
J: TRBJ1-4
DNA: TGTGCCAGCAGCTCCTCAACAGGGGCAACTAATGAAAAACTGTTTTTT
CDR3: CASSSSTGATNEKLFF

V: TRBV21-1
D: .
size: .
length: 19
J: TRBJ1-5
DNA: TGTGCCAGCGGGGCCGACTCGGGAACAGGCCTTAACAACAGGGGCGCCCAGCATTTT
CDR3: CASGADSGTGLNNRGAQHF

V: TRBV28
D: TRBD1
size: .
length: 15
J: TRBJ2-7
DNA: TGTGCCAGCACCATGACTCCAGGGACAGGGGACGAGCAGTACTTC
CDR3: CASTMTPGTGDEQYF

V: TRBV6-4
D: TRBD2
size: .
length: 15
J: TRBJ2-1
DNA: TGTGCCAGCAGTGCTAGCGGGGGCTCCTACAATGAGCAGTTCTTC
CDR3: CASSASGGSYNEQFF

V: TRBV28
D: .
size: .
length: 13
J: TRBJ1-1
DNA: TGTGCCAGCAGTTTCAACAAGAACACTGAAGCTTTCTTT
CDR3: CASSFNKNTEAFF

V: TRBV30
D: TRBD1
size: few
length: 13
J: TRBJ1-6
DNA: TGTGCCTGGGGGACAGTAGATAATTCACCCCTCCACTTT
CDR3: CAWGTVDNSPLHF

V: TRBV5-1
D: TRBD2
size: .
length: 17
J: TRBJ2-5
DNA: TGCGCCAGCAGCTTGGCCGGTTCTAGCGGGGGTCAAGAGACCCAGTACTTC
CDR3: CASSLAGSSGGQETQYF

V: TRBV18
D: .
size: .
length: 13
J: TRBJ2-3
DNA: TGTGCCAGCTCACCACCATCAAAAGATACGCAGTATTTT
CDR3: CASSPPSKDTQYF

V: TRBV7-9
D: .
size: few
length: 15
J: TRBJ2-7
DNA: TGTGCCAGCAGCACTGGCCCGGAGGGGCCGCACGAGCAGTACTTC
CDR3: CASSTGPEGPHEQYF

V: TRBV27
D: .
size: .
length: 16
J: TRBJ1-1
DNA: TGTGCCAGCAGTTTATTCTCCCAGGCCCACGTTTCCACGGCTTTCTTT
CDR3: CASSLFSQAHVSTAFF

V: TRBV2
D: TRBD2
size: .
length: 15
J: TRBJ2-1
DNA: TGTGCCAGCACCAAGGAGGCGGGAGGGAGTAATGAGCAGTTCTTC
CDR3: CASTKEAGGSNEQFF

V: TRBV5-6
D: .
size: .
length: 14
J: TRBJ2-7
DNA: TGTGCCAGCAGCTTGGCAACAGGGTGGTACGAGCAGTACTTC
CDR3: CASSLATGWYEQYF

V: TRBV30
D: TRBD1
size: .
length: 14
J: TRBJ1-4
DNA: TGTGCCTGGAGTCGACAGGGGTTAGGTGAAAAACTGTTTTTT
CDR3: CAWSRQGLGEKLFF

V: TRBV11-1
D: TRBD2
size: .
length: 15
J: TRBJ2-1
DNA: TGTGCCAGCAGCTTAGGGTACGGGGAGGGCAATGAGCAGTTCTTC
CDR3: CASSLGYGEGNEQFF

V: TRBV10-3
D: .
size: .
length: 14
J: TRBJ1-5
DNA: TGTGCCACCTCCCCAGGCGGGGACAATCAGCCCCAGCATTTT
CDR3: CATSPGGDNQPQHF

V: TRBV7-8
D: TRBD2
size: .
length: 15
J: TRBJ2-3
DNA: TGTGCCAGCAGCGTGGGACTAGCTGTTACGGATACGCAGTATTTT
CDR3: CASSVGLAVTDTQYF

V: TRBV6-5
D: TRBD1
size: few
length: 16
J: TRBJ2-5
DNA: TGTGCCAGCAGTTACTCGTGGGGGACAGGGAAAGAGACCCAGTACTTC
CDR3: CASSYSWGTGKETQYF

V: TRBV10-3
D: TRBD1
size: medium-sized
length: 13
J: TRBJ2-7
DNA: TGTGCCATCAGTAGGACAGGGTACCACGAGCAGTACTTC
CDR3: CAISRTGYHEQYF

V: TRBV5-5
D: .
size: .
length: 15
J: TRBJ1-1
DNA: TGTGCCAGCAGCTCAGTCGGGGGGTTTGCCACTGAAGCTTTCTTT
CDR3: CASSSVGGFATEAFF

V: TRBV14
D: TRBD2
size: .
length: 22
J: TRBJ2-7
DNA: TGTGCCAGCAGCCTTCCCCTCTGGACTAGCGGGGGAAATCGTCCCAGCTCCTACGAGCAGTACTTC
CDR3: CASSLPLWTSGGNRPSSYEQYF

V: TRBV6-5
D: .
size: .
length: 14
J: TRBJ1-5
DNA: TGTGCCAGCAGCGCTCCCGGTAGCAATCAGCCCCAGCATTTT
CDR3: CASSAPGSNQPQHF

V: TRBV7-3
D: .
size: .
length: 15
J: TRBJ2-5
DNA: TGTGCCAGCACCCTCTTAGGTGGGGCAGAAGAGACCCAGTACTTC
CDR3: CASTLLGGAEETQYF

V: TRBV7-7
D: TRBD1
size: .
length: 16
J: TRBJ2-5
DNA: TGTGCCAGCAGCATAAAAGACGACAGGGGGACGGAGACCCAGTACTTC
CDR3: CASSIKDDRGTETQYF

V: TRBV12-5
D: TRBD2
size: .
length: 15
J: TRBJ2-1
DNA: TGTGCTAGTGGGGGAGGGCTAACCACCCACAATGAGCAGTTCTTC
CDR3: CASGGGLTTHNEQFF

V: TRBV5-1
D: .
size: .
length: 12
J: TRBJ1-2
DNA: TGCGCCAGCAGCTTAGGGGGCTATGGCTACACCTTC
CDR3: CASSLGGYGYTF

V: TRBV7-2
D: TRBD2
size: .
length: 17
J: TRBJ2-7
DNA: TGTGCCAGCAGCTTAGGAACCCTAGCGGGGGGGCCTTACGAGCAGTACTTC
CDR3: CASSLGTLAGGPYEQYF

V: TRBV9
D: .
size: .
length: 14
J: TRBJ2-3
DNA: TGTGCCAGCAGCGAGGGGGAGAGCACAGATACGCAGTATTTT
CDR3: CASSEGESTDTQYF